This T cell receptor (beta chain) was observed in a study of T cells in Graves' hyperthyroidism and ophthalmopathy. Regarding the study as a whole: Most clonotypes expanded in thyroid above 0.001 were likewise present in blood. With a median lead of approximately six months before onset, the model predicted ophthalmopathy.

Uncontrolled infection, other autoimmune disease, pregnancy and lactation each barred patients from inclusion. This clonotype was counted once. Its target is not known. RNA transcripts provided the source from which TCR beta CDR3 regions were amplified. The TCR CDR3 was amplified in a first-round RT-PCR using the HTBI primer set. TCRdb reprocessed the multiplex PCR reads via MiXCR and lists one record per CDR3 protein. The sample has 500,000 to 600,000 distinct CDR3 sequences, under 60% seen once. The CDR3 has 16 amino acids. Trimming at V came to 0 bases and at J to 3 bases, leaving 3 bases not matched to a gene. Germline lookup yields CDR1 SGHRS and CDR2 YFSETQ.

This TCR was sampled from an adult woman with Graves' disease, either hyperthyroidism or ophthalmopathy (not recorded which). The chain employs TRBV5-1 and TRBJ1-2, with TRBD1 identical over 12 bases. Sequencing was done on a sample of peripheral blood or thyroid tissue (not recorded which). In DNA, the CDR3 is TGCGCCAGCAGCTTGGTTGGGACAGGGGGCGACTATGGCTACACCTTC. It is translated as CASSLVGTGGDYGYTF.